This entry is about one TCR beta chain. Its antigen is unidentified. The data derive from a study of CD4 T cells in relation to SARS-CoV-2 and coronaviruses. Before the COVID-19 pandemic, during about 2011-2019, CD4+ T cells were taken from unexposed donors. Isolation of CD4+ T cells took place after roughly nine days in culture. Sequencing used immunoSEQ multiplex PCR; TCRdb keeps in-frame clones, though not all of them. The sample has 20,000 to 25,000 clones; about 70% are singletons. Per the germline V gene, CDR1 is LNHDA and CDR2 is SQIVND (reference sequence). The CDR3 is made up of 14 amino acids. Germline trimming cut 6 bases from V and 5 bases from J; bases unmatched to any gene: 9.

The receptor was isolated from a human donor in good health. The rearrangement uses TRBV19 and TRBJ2-5; 7 bases line up with TRBD2. Sequenced sample: CD4+ T cells from PBMCs, cultured in vitro. The CDR3 DNA follows: TGTGCCAGTAGATCACCGGGGGAGGGGGAGACCCAGTACTTC. Encoded protein: CASRSPGEGETQYF.